The 10 T cell receptor beta chains below come from one sample, sequenced in a study of blood T cell repertoires in COVID-19. Generated by immunoSEQ multiplex PCR, the TCRdb table keeps only in-frame clones and is missing some. This sample carries approximately 30,000 clones, around 88% of them seen once, and the ten largest clones take about a sixth. Sequenced: peripheral blood. The receptors were gathered from a human donor in a cohort sampled during active COVID-19.

This chain links TRBV7-2 with TRBJ1-4; TRBD1 matches at 11 bases. The germline gives CDR1 SGHTA, CDR2 FQGNSA. This CDR3 has 16 amino acids. V was clipped by 5 bases and J by 8 bases; unmatched bases: 10. CDR3 nucleotides: TGTGCCAGCAGCCGGGACAGGGGGTCGTCTCGGGAAAAACTGTTTTTT. Residues: CASSRDRGSSREKLFF.

The chain combines TRBV25-1 with TRBJ2-5; 7 bases match TRBD1. The CDR3 length is 13 residues. Germline CDR1 reads MGHDK; CDR2 reads SYGVNS. With 6 bases clipped from V and 2 bases from J, the junction kept 3 bases outside the gene matches. DNA for the CDR3: TGTGCCAGCAGACTGACAGGGCAAGAGACCCAGTACTTC. This codes for CASRLTGQETQYF. Complete variable domain (other parts from reference TRBV25-1 and TRBJ2-5): EADIYQTPRYLVIGTGKKITLECSQTMGHDKMYWYQQDPGMELHLIHYSYGVNSTEKGDLSSESTVSRIRTEHFPLTLESARPSHTSQYLCASRLTGQETQYFGPGTRLLVL.

This chain joins TRBV4-3 and TRBJ2-5, with 7 positions matching TRBD1. CDR1 and CDR2 (germline): LGHNA, YSLEER. V was pared by 1 base and J by 5 bases, with 13 bases of the junction left unmatched. The CDR3 has 17 amino acids. The CDR3 here is CASSQGRTLGGWETQYF. CDR3 sequence (DNA): TGCGCCAGCAGCCAAGGACGTACTTTAGGGGGCTGGGAGACCCAGTACTTC.

This chain links TRBV10-3 with TRBJ2-1, with TRBD2 identical over 7 bases. The CDR3 runs 16 residues. The V and J ends lost 0 bases and 1 base, in that order; junction bases with no gene match: 3. The germline CDR1 and CDR2 sequences are ENHRY and SYGVKD. The CDR3 DNA follows: TGTGCCATCAGTGAGTCGGCTAGCGGATCCTACAATGAGCAGTTCTTC. As protein: CAISESASGSYNEQFF.

This sequence joins TRBV10-1 and TRBJ1-1, with a weak D call TRBD1 (5 bases). The V end was cut by 8 bases, the J end by 1 base, with 8 bases between. The CDR3 consists of 12 residues. Germline CDR1 WNHNN, CDR2 SYGVQD (reference sequence). CDR3 sequence: CASHGGNTEAFF. CDR3 sequence (DNA): TGCGCCAGCCACGGGGGGAACACTGAAGCTTTCTTT.

CDR3 DNA: TGTGCCAGCGGGAGGGAGGTACCTATGAATGAGCAGTTCTTC. Residues: CASGREVPMNEQFF. This chain uses TRBV27 with TRBJ2-1, with TRBD2 matching over 7 bases. The CDR3 consists of 14 residues. CDR1 is MNHEY, CDR2 SMNVEV, per germline (reference sequence). V lost 8 bases and J lost 7; bases outside the gene matches: 11.

The chain combines TRBV5-1 with TRBJ2-5; 10 positions agree with TRBD2. Unmatched junction bases numbered 1, after V lost 0 bases and J lost 5 bases. The CDR3 covers 14 residues. Per germline, CDR1 SGHRS and CDR2 YFSETQ. The CDR3 DNA reads TGCGCCAGCAGCTTGGCACTAGCGGGGGAGACCCAGTACTTC. Translating gives CASSLALAGETQYF. The full variable domain, its missing parts supplied by reference TRBV5-1 and TRBJ2-5, is KAGVTQTPRYLIKTRGQQVTLSCSPISGHRSVSWYQQTPGQGLQFLFEYFSETQRNKGNFPGRFSGRQFSNSRSEMNVSTLELGDSALYLCASSLALAGETQYFGPGTRLLVL.

The chain carries TRBV7-9 and TRBJ2-7, with 9 bases aligning to TRBD2. Germline CDR1 reads SEHNR; CDR2 reads FQNEAQ (reference sequence). CDR3 length: 17 residues. V trimming: 4 bases; J trimming: 4 bases; junction bases outside the gene matches: 14. CDR3 in amino acids: CASSSYTGLALSYEQYF. The CDR3 region has the DNA TGTGCCAGCAGCTCTTACACCGGACTAGCGCTGTCTTACGAGCAGTACTTC.

CDR3 protein: CASSLQGSYNEQFF. CDR3 DNA sequence: TGTGCCAGCAGCCTACAGGGGTCCTACAATGAGCAGTTCTTC. This sequence joins TRBV2 and TRBJ2-1; 7 nucleotides align to TRBD1. Germline CDR1 is SNHLY and CDR2 is FYNNEI. V was clipped by 6 bases and J by 1 base; unmatched bases: 3. The length of the CDR3 is 14 residues.

This chain links TRBV18 with TRBJ1-5, with TRBD1 as a possible D gene (5 bases). This CDR3 region has 14 residues. In germline, CDR1 is KGHSH, CDR2 LQKENI. Trimming stripped 6 bases from V and 6 bases from J, with 15 bases between. CDR3 nucleotide sequence: TGTGCCAGCTCCGCTGGGGGGGATAGTCAGCCCCAGCATTTT. Protein: CASSAGGDSQPQHF. The whole variable domain, filled in from reference TRBV18 and TRBJ1-5, reads NAGVMQNPRHLVRRRGQEARLRCSPMKGHSHVYWYRQLPEEGLKFMVYLQKENIIDESGMPKERFSAEFPKEGPSILRIQQVVRGDSAAYFCASSAGGDSQPQHFGDGTRLSIL.